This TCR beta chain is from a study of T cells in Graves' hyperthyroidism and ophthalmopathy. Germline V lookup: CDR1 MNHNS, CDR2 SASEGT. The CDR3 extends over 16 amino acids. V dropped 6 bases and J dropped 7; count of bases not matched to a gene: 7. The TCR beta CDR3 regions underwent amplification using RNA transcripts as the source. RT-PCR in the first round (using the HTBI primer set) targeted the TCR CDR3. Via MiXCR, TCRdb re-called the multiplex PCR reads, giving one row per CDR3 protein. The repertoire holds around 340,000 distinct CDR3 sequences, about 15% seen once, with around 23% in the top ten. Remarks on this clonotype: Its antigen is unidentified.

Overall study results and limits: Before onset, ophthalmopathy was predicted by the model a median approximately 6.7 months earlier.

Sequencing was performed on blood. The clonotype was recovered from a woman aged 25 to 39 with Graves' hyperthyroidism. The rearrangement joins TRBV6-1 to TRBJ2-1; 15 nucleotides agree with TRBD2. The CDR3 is CASRGTSGRSWNEQFF. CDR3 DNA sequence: TGTGCCAGCAGGGGGACTAGCGGGAGGAGCTGGAATGAGCAGTTCTTC.